Below are 23 T cell receptor beta chains sequenced from a single sample in a study of post-analysis software for immune sequencing data. Each TCR beta cDNA library carried unique molecular identifiers. One entry per CDR3 protein results from TCRdb running MiXCR on the PCR reads. The top ten hold roughly 12% of the sample, which has approximately 360,000 distinct CDR3 sequences, around 33% seen once. These TCRs' antigens remain unknown. Study-wide results and limits: Patients had higher frequencies than controls of roughly five TRBV segments, including TRBV5-6, TRBV5-1 and TRBV20-1.

The source material was blood. These TCRs come from a girl aged 10 to 17 with multiple sclerosis.

The V gene is TRBV5-5, the J gene TRBJ2-7, with 7 bases identical to TRBD2. Trimming removed 3 bases from V and 0 bases from J; junction bases left unmatched: 3. The CDR3 covers 14 residues. The V gene's germline CDR1 is SGHKS and CDR2 YYEKEE (reference sequence). Here the CDR3 DNA reads TGTGCCAGCAGCTGGTTAGCGGGCTCCTACGAGCAGTACTTC. This encodes CASSWLAGSYEQYF.

V gene TRBV28 combines with J gene TRBJ2-7; 7 positions agree with TRBD2. CDR3 length: 14 amino acids. The V segment lost 6 bases and the J segment 0 bases; nucleotides outside the gene matches: 5. The germline V gene encodes CDR1 MDHEN and CDR2 SYDVKM. The CDR3 here is CASRAGLFSYEQYF. The CDR3 DNA is TGTGCCAGCAGAGCGGGACTGTTCTCCTACGAGCAGTACTTC. The full variable domain, completed using reference TRBV28 and TRBJ2-7, is DVKVTQSSRYLVKRTGEKVFLECVQDMDHENMFWYRQDPGLGLRLIYFSYDVKMKEKGDIPEGYSVSREKKERFSLILESASTNQTSMYLCASRAGLFSYEQYFGPGTRLTVT.

In this sample, this clonotype turned up a few times. The V and J genes are TRBV6-2 or TRBV6-3 and TRBJ2-1, with D uncertain. The germline CDR1 and CDR2 sequences are MNHEY and SVGEGT. The germline V and J ends were trimmed by 7 bases and 5 bases, with 9 bases remaining between them. This CDR3 comprises 12 residues. CDR3: CASISRNNEQFF. CDR3 bases: TGTGCCAGCATAAGCCGTAACAATGAGCAGTTCTTC.

The chain couples TRBV20-1 to TRBJ1-2; D is unclear. Germline CDR1 and CDR2: DFQATT and SNEGSKA (reference sequence). Trimming took 5 bases from V and 0 from J, leaving 10 bases between them. The CDR3 loop spans 13 amino acids. CDR3 region: CSAADKPNYGYTF. In DNA, the CDR3 is TGCAGTGCTGCAGACAAACCTAACTATGGCTACACCTTC.

The V gene is TRBV10-3, the J gene TRBJ2-1, with a weak D call TRBD1 (6 bases). The CDR3 contains 14 residues. Trimming removed 8 bases from V and 1 base from J, with 12 bases in between. CDR1 ENHRY and CDR2 SYGVKD come from the germline V gene. CDR3 amino acids: CAIQGTASYNEQFF. As DNA, the CDR3 is TGTGCCATCCAGGGGACCGCTTCCTACAATGAGCAGTTCTTC.

The count of this clonotype is one. The V and J genes are TRBV29-1 and TRBJ2-3; TRBD2 matches at 11 bases. Germline-derived CDR1 and CDR2 are SQVTM and ANQGSEA. V was pared by 6 bases and J by 2 bases, with 10 bases of the junction left unmatched. The CDR3 is 16 amino acids. CDR3 protein: CSVGRSSGGLTDTQYF. The CDR3 nucleotides read TGCAGCGTCGGGCGATCTAGCGGGGGGCTCACAGATACGCAGTATTTT.

J is TRBJ2-1 and V is TRBV29-1, with 9 bases that match TRBD2. Losses at the gene ends were 3 bases for V and 6 bases for J; bases not matched to a gene: 6. CDR1 SQVTM and CDR2 ANQGSEA come from the germline V gene. This CDR3 comprises 14 residues. The CDR3 reads CSVEYRAGGNEQFF. The CDR3 bases are TGCAGCGTTGAGTATCGAGCGGGGGGCAATGAGCAGTTCTTC.

J is TRBJ1-1 and V is TRBV7-9; 7 positions match TRBD1. The junction had 3 bases not matched to a gene; V was cut back by 2 bases and J by 3 bases. The CDR3 is made up of 14 amino acids. CDR1 and CDR2 (germline): SEHNR, FQNEAQ (reference sequence). The CDR3, as DNA: TGTGCCAGCAGCTTACACACAGGGGACACTGAAGCTTTCTTT. Its protein product is CASSLHTGDTEAFF. The variable domain in full, with the rest retrieved from reference TRBV7-9 and TRBJ1-1, is DTGVSQNPRHKITKRGQNVTFRCDPISEHNRLYWYRQTLGQGPEFLTYFQNEAQLEKSRLLSDRFSAERPKGSFSTLEIQRTEQGDSAMYLCASSLHTGDTEAFFGQGTRLTVV.

The V call is TRBV20-1, the J call TRBJ2-1; no reliable D call. The CDR3 has 15 amino acids. V was shortened by 5 bases and J by 4 bases, with 18 bases between the two germline ends. Germline-derived CDR1 and CDR2 are DFQATT and SNEGSKA (reference sequence). The CDR3 nucleotides are TGCAGTGCTGGTTTAAGGCTAGTGGTTTACAATGAGCAGTTCTTC. This sequence encodes CSAGLRLVVYNEQFF.

This clonotype was detected only once. The junction differs from germline at one of its ends, possibly a read error. The DNA of the CDR3 is TGTACCAGCAGTTACTCGACCCCGGAGACCCAGTACTTC. It codes for CTSSYSTPETQYF. The chain carries TRBV6-5 and TRBJ2-5; no clear D gene. Germline CDR1 reads MNHEY; CDR2 reads SVGAGI. The CDR3 length is 13 residues.

The chain links TRBV20-1 to TRBJ1-2, with 8 bases identical to TRBD1. The V gene end was trimmed by 1 base and the J gene end by 6 bases; junction bases not matched to a gene: 10. This CDR3 comprises 15 residues. Germline V CDR1 and CDR2: DFQATT, SNEGSKA (reference sequence). This CDR3 is CSARGYQETGDGYTF. In DNA form, the CDR3 reads TGCAGTGCTAGAGGTTATCAGGAGACAGGGGATGGCTACACCTTC.

CDR3 region: CASSREGGTEAFF. The CDR3 DNA reads TGCGCCAGCAGCCGGGAGGGAGGGACTGAAGCTTTCTTT. The V call is TRBV5-1, the J call TRBJ1-1; unclear D gene. Trimming stripped 4 bases from V and 5 bases from J, with 12 bases between. The CDR3 runs 13 residues. Germline CDR1 SGHRS, CDR2 YFSETQ.

This clonotype was seen a handful of times. The CDR3 here is CASSSIRDYSYEQYF. The CDR3 DNA is TGTGCCAGCAGCTCGATCAGGGACTACTCCTACGAGCAGTACTTC. The J gene is TRBJ2-7, the V gene TRBV7-9; TRBD2 aligns across 7 bases. CDR3 length: 15 amino acids. Germline values: CDR1 SEHNR, CDR2 FQNEAQ (reference sequence). Germline trimming cut 4 bases from V and 0 bases from J; bases unmatched to any gene: 6.

This rearrangement joins TRBV7-9 to TRBJ2-3; 9 nucleotides align to TRBD2. V shed 5 bases, J shed 4 bases, and the junction held 13 bases outside the gene matches. The germline gives CDR1 SEHNR, CDR2 FQNEAQ (reference sequence). This CDR3 comprises 17 residues. The CDR3 spells CASSHGGRAGGSDTQYF. The CDR3 region has the DNA TGTGCCAGCAGCCATGGAGGGCGAGCGGGGGGCTCAGATACGCAGTATTTT.

This chain uses TRBV30 with TRBJ2-1; 7 bases match TRBD1. Germline-derived CDR1 and CDR2 are GTSNPN and SVGIG (reference sequence). The CDR3 runs to 11 residues. V lost 5 bases, J lost 6 bases, and 1 base stayed unmatched. CDR3 sequence reads: CAWSGGNEQFF. DNA for the CDR3: TGTGCCTGGTCAGGGGGCAATGAGCAGTTCTTC.

This clonotype has more than one count but fewer than ten. The chain links TRBV2 to TRBJ1-2; a possible D gene is TRBD1 (6 bases). The CDR3 has 13 residues. Germline V gene data show CDR1 as SNHLY and CDR2 as FYNNEI. The ends were cut back, 7 bases at V and 8 bases at J, with 17 bases in the middle. The CDR3 loop reads CASTIDRTGGYTF. The CDR3 DNA reads TGTGCCAGCACCATCGACAGGACGGGGGGCTACACCTTC.

This clonotype was observed a few times. This sequence joins TRBV6-5 and TRBJ1-5; no definite D call. V was trimmed by 8 bases and J by 0 bases, leaving 14 bases between them. The CDR3 contains 15 residues. Germline CDR1 MNHEY, CDR2 SVGAGI. The CDR3 DNA reads TGTGCCAGCCTCCAATATGCGAATAGCAATCAGCCCCAGCATTTT. This gives the protein CASLQYANSNQPQHF.

The chain uses TRBV12-3 or TRBV12-4 and TRBJ2-6; D not certain. This CDR3 spans 14 amino acids. Trimming took off 5 bases at V and 1 base at J, with 6 bases between the two ends. The CDR3 protein is CASSGDSGANVLTF. The CDR3 nucleotides read TGTGCCAGCAGTGGGGATTCTGGGGCCAACGTCCTGACTTTC.

The CDR3 spells CASSGGRYEQYF. CDR3 DNA: TGTGCCAGCAGCGGGGGGAGGTACGAGCAGTACTTC. The chain employs TRBV7-9 and TRBJ2-7; D is possibly TRBD2 (6 bases). V was shortened by 5 bases and J by 4 bases, with 9 bases between the two germline ends. The CDR3 consists of 12 residues. CDR1 and CDR2 (germline): SEHNR, FQNEAQ (reference sequence).

The chain has TRBV5-1 and TRBJ2-7; 8 bases line up with TRBD1. The V gene's germline CDR1 is SGHRS and CDR2 YFSETQ. This CDR3 contains 14 residues. The junction had 5 bases not matched to a gene; V was cut back by 6 bases and J by 0 bases. The CDR3 region has the DNA TGCGCCAGCAAGGACAGGGACTTCTCCTACGAGCAGTACTTC. Its protein is CASKDRDFSYEQYF. The whole variable domain, remainder taken from reference TRBV5-1 and TRBJ2-7, is KAGVTQTPRYLIKTRGQQVTLSCSPISGHRSVSWYQQTPGQGLQFLFEYFSETQRNKGNFPGRFSGRQFSNSRSEMNVSTLELGDSALYLCASKDRDFSYEQYFGPGTRLTVT.

This clonotype was picked up a small number of times. V usage is TRBV5-5 and J usage is TRBJ1-5; 7 bases fit TRBD1. The CDR3 covers 15 residues. Germline values: CDR1 SGHKS, CDR2 YYEKEE (reference sequence). The V gene end was trimmed by 4 bases and the J gene end by 0 bases; junction bases not matched to a gene: 4. The CDR3, as DNA: TGTGCCAGCAGCCCAGGACAGGTTAGCAATCAGCCCCAGCATTTT. The encoded protein is CASSPGQVSNQPQHF.

The chain links TRBV4-1 to TRBJ2-3, with D unresolved. The CDR3 has 14 residues. Germline CDR1 is MGHRA and CDR2 is YSYEKL. Trimming removed 3 bases at V and 4 bases at J, with 11 bases between. CDR3 coding DNA: TGCGCCAGCAGCCACGTCAGCGTATCAGATACGCAGTATTTT. Its translation is CASSHVSVSDTQYF.

This clonotype was seen repeatedly, ten times or more. The chain employs TRBV12-3 or TRBV12-4 and TRBJ2-5, with a possible D match to TRBD1 (6 bases). The V and J ends lost 0 bases and 2 bases respectively, with 19 bases between them. The CDR3 covers 18 residues. CDR3 nucleotides: TGTGCCAGCAGTTTAGCGAAAATAGGTCCAGGGGCGCAAGAGACCCAGTACTTC. This translates into CASSLAKIGPGAQETQYF.